This T cell receptor beta chain derives from a study of shared clonotypes between healthy human individuals. Terminally differentiated effector memory CD45RA+ cells were excluded by CCR7 positive selection of CD45RO-negative cells. The CDR3 has 13 residues. Germline values: CDR1 MNHEY, CDR2 SMNVEV (reference sequence). Trimming at V came to 8 bases and at J to 9 bases, leaving 9 bases not matched to a gene. Measured with immunoSEQ multiplex PCR; TCRdb has only the in-frame clones, and not every one. In the table there are around 650,000 clones, 96% of which are singletons. About this clone: The antigen is unknown.

Notes on the study in general: Naive CD4 clonotype sharing across a handful of donors was roughly 5%.

Material: naive CD8+ T cells sorted from blood. This rearrangement joins TRBV27 to TRBJ2-1; 8 positions agree with TRBD2. This TCR came from a woman aged 25 to 39 in good health. Written as DNA, the CDR3 is TGTGCCAGCGCGGGACTAGATCTTATTGAGCAGTTCTTC. It specifies CASAGLDLIEQFF.